This T cell receptor (beta chain) was identified during a study of monozygotic twins with inflammatory bowel disease. The study's findings and limits: Patients got different immunosuppressive treatments, which may have made their repertoires more variable. By inverse Simpson index, TCRbeta diversity was lower in IBD patients than in healthy co-twins.

Germline V lookup: CDR1 SGHKS, CDR2 YYEKEE (reference sequence). This CDR3 has 18 residues. TCRdb derives one entry per CDR3 protein from the 5' RACE reads, leaving out DNA. The table for this sample gives nearly 45,000 distinct CDR3 sequences. Worth noting for this clonotype: Its antigen is still unknown.

This clonotype was obtained from a human donor with ulcerative colitis or Crohn's disease, or a healthy co-twin of an affected twin (not recorded which). The chain recombines TRBV5-5 with TRBJ2-2; TCRdb reports TRBD1, a call that lacks DNA to check it against. The specimen sequenced was blood. CDR3: CASSPIAQQGENTGELFF.